The 17 T cell receptor beta chains below come from one sample, sequenced in a study of technical replicates of blood from four donors. Profiled with immunoSEQ multiplex PCR; TCRdb holds only in-frame clones, not every one. The sample yields under 80,000 clones, under 90% seen once. The material sequenced was PBMCs. Source of these receptors: a human donor in good health. Some clones in this sample may be carry-over from other donors' samples.

The chain joins TRBV7-7 to TRBJ2-1, with 8 bases identical to TRBD2. The V gene end was trimmed by 0 bases and the J gene end by 9 bases; junction bases not matched to a gene: 10. CDR1 and CDR2 from the germline V gene are SSHAT and FNYEAQ (reference sequence). This CDR3 spans 16 amino acids. The CDR3 here is CASSLATGGQGTEQFF. The CDR3 nucleotides are TGTGCCAGCAGCTTAGCGACGGGGGGGCAGGGGACTGAGCAGTTCTTC.

This chain links TRBV5-1 with TRBJ1-1; possible D gene TRBD1, 6 bases. CDR1 is SGHRS and CDR2 is YFSETQ in the germline V gene. The CDR3 is made up of 15 amino acids. Trimming stripped 0 bases from V and 1 base from J, with 10 bases between. The CDR3 is CASSLAGTKNTEAFF. As DNA, the CDR3 is TGCGCCAGCAGCTTGGCGGGGACAAAGAACACTGAAGCTTTCTTT.

The chain uses TRBV6-5 and TRBJ2-2; tentatively, D is TRBD2 (7 bases). Germline V gene lookup returns CDR1 MNHEY and CDR2 SVGAGI. The CDR3 is 15 residues long. The V gene lost 6 bases and the J gene lost 4 bases, with 15 bases spanning the gap. CDR3 amino acids: CASRREGQRTGELFF. The CDR3 nucleotides read TGTGCCAGCAGGAGGGAGGGACAACGCACCGGGGAGCTGTTTTTT.

This chain uses TRBV7-2 with TRBJ2-1; perhaps TRBD1 as D (5 bases). V dropped 1 base and J dropped 8 bases, with 24 bases sitting between them. The V gene's germline CDR1 is SGHTA and CDR2 FQGNSA. CDR3 length equals 18 residues. CDR3 sequence: CASSLGAGRARGRDEQFF. The CDR3 DNA follows: TGTGCCAGCAGCTTAGGGGCTGGGCGAGCTAGGGGTCGCGATGAGCAGTTCTTC. Full variable domain (remainder filled in from reference TRBV7-2 and TRBJ2-1): GAGVSQSPSNKVTEKGKDVELRCDPISGHTALYWYRQSLGQGLEFLIYFQGNSAPDKSGLPSDRFSAERTGGSVSTLTIQRTQQEDSAVYLCASSLGAGRARGRDEQFFGPGTRLTVL.

V gene TRBV7-2 combines with J gene TRBJ2-7; D unclear. The CDR3 has 11 amino acids. The germline V gene encodes CDR1 SGHTA and CDR2 FQGNSA. V was shortened by 5 bases and J by 7 bases, with 9 bases between the two germline ends. CDR3 bases: TGTGCCAGCAGCCCCTCGGTGGAGCAGTACTTC. It codes for CASSPSVEQYF.

The rearrangement links TRBV7-9 to TRBJ1-1; the D is unclear. The V gene lost 5 bases and the J gene lost 0 bases, with 13 bases spanning the gap. Looked up from germline, CDR1 is SEHNR and CDR2 is FQNEAQ (reference sequence). This CDR3 contains 15 residues. CDR3 residues: CASSIRGDLNTEAFF. CDR3 in DNA: TGTGCCAGCAGCATACGGGGAGACTTGAACACTGAAGCTTTCTTT.

The chain recombines TRBV6-1 with TRBJ1-3; tentatively, D is TRBD1 (5 bases). Germline CDR1 and CDR2: MNHNS and SASEGT. This CDR3 region has 16 residues. V was cut by 0 bases and J by 10 bases, with 19 bases left in between. The CDR3 reads CASSEAGGLVRSTIYF. In nucleotides, the CDR3 is TGTGCCAGCAGTGAAGCGGGGGGACTTGTCAGGAGTACCATATATTTT.

V and J are TRBV19 and TRBJ1-1; weak D call: TRBD1 (5 bases). With 5 bases removed from V and 11 bases from J, the gap between germline ends came to 21 bases. Germline V gene sequence: CDR1 LNHDA, CDR2 SQIVND (reference sequence). The CDR3 consists of 14 residues. The CDR3 here is CASSSPAGLMWAFF. In DNA form, the CDR3 reads TGTGCCAGTAGTTCCCCGGCAGGGTTGATGTGGGCTTTCTTT. Supplemented by reference TRBV19 and TRBJ1-1, the full variable domain reads DGGITQSPKYLFRKEGQNVTLSCEQNLNHDAMYWYRQDPGQGLRLIYYSQIVNDFQKGDIAEGYSVSREKKESFPLTVTSAQKNPTAFYLCASSSPAGLMWAFFGQGTRLTVV.

The gene calls are TRBV2 and TRBJ1-5; D not resolved. Trimming stripped 2 bases from V and 0 bases from J, with 17 bases between. The germline V gene has CDR1 SNHLY and CDR2 FYNNEI. The length of the CDR3 is 18 residues. In DNA form, the CDR3 reads TGTGCCAGCAGTGAACGCGCTGGAGGACTGTATAGCAATCAGCCCCAGCATTTT. It translates to CASSERAGGLYSNQPQHF.

This clone was observed a single time. In DNA form, the CDR3 reads TGTGCCAGCAGTGTCCTCTCCTACGAGCAGTACTTC. Its protein product is CASSVLSYEQYF. The V gene is TRBV2, the J gene TRBJ2-7; D call uncertain. The CDR3 sequence is 12 residues long. V lost 4 bases to trimming and J lost 0 bases, with 4 bases between them. Germline V gene data show CDR1 as SNHLY and CDR2 as FYNNEI.

This chain connects TRBV7-9 to TRBJ2-7; TRBD2 aligns across 11 bases. CDR3 length: 15 amino acids. The germline gives CDR1 SEHNR, CDR2 FQNEAQ (reference sequence). Trimming took 3 bases from V and 7 from J; bases not matched to a gene: 8. In DNA, the CDR3 is TGTGCCAGCAGCTTTGCGACTAGCGGGACCTCAGAGCAGTACTTC. Residues: CASSFATSGTSEQYF.

A single count supports this clone. The chain joins TRBV7-9 to TRBJ1-2; D not resolved. V was pared by 4 bases and J by 6 bases, with 15 bases between. Germline CDR1 and CDR2: SEHNR and FQNEAQ (reference sequence). The CDR3 consists of 14 residues. This CDR3 is CASSSGLGDDGYTF. CDR3 DNA: TGTGCCAGCAGCTCCGGACTAGGAGACGATGGCTACACCTTC.

The chain combines TRBV10-3 with TRBJ1-1; 10 bases align to TRBD1. The CDR3 contains 13 residues. Germline lookup yields CDR1 ENHRY and CDR2 SYGVKD. V lost 6 bases and J lost 11; bases outside the gene matches: 9. The chain's CDR3 is CAIRQTGGDGAFF. CDR3 nucleotide sequence: TGTGCCATCAGACAGACAGGGGGCGACGGGGCTTTCTTT.

This clone was observed once. The chain has TRBV4-3 and TRBJ2-7, with D tentatively TRBD1 (5 bases). The germline V gene encodes CDR1 LGHNA and CDR2 YSLEER. The CDR3 sequence is 14 residues long. V dropped 1 base and J dropped 6 bases, with 13 bases sitting between them. CDR3 residues: CASSQGQGVREQYF. The CDR3 nucleotides are TGCGCCAGCAGCCAAGGGCAGGGCGTACGCGAGCAGTACTTC.

This clone came up a few times. This chain links TRBV2 with TRBJ1-2, with 9 bases aligning to TRBD1. CDR3 size: 15 residues. V was clipped by 1 base and J by 3 bases; unmatched bases: 3. Germline lookup yields CDR1 SNHLY and CDR2 FYNNEI. The CDR3 reads CASSEGGQGYYGYTF. Written as DNA, the CDR3 is TGTGCCAGCAGTGAAGGGGGACAGGGCTACTATGGCTACACCTTC.

The V gene is TRBV7-2, the J gene TRBJ2-2; no clear D gene. Germline V gene sequence: CDR1 SGHTA, CDR2 FQGNSA. The length of the CDR3 is 12 residues. Deletions cut 5 bases from V and 8 bases from J, with 9 bases between. The DNA of the CDR3 is TGTGCCAGCAGCGTCTACGGGGGGGAGCTGTTTTTT. Encoded protein: CASSVYGGELFF.

The chain recombines TRBV7-9 with TRBJ1-6; no reliable D call. The length of the CDR3 is 13 residues. CDR1 and CDR2 (germline): SEHNR, FQNEAQ (reference sequence). V lost 1 base and J lost 8, with 6 bases in between. CDR3 bases: TGTGCCAGCAGCTTAGTTCAGGATTCACCCCTCCACTTT. As protein: CASSLVQDSPLHF.